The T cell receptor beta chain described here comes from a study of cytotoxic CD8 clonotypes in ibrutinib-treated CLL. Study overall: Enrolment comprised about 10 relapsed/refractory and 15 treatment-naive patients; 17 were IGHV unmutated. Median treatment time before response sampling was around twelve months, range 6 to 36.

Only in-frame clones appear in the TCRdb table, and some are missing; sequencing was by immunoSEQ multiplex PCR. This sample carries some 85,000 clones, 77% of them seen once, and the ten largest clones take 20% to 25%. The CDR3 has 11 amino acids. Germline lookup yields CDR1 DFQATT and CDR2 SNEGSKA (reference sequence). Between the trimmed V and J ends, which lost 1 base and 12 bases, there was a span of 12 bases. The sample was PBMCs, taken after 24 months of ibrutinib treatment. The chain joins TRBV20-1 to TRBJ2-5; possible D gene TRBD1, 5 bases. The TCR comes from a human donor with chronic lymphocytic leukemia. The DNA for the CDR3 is TGCAGTGCTAGAGGGCAGTTAGGGGAGTACTTC. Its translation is CSARGQLGEYF.